A selection of T cell receptor beta chains follows, all from one sample in a study of shared clonotypes between healthy human individuals. Some clones are missing from TCRdb's copy, which holds only in-frame ones; the method was immunoSEQ multiplex PCR. The sample shows some 2,400,000 clones, approximately 96% of them seen only once. The sequenced sample consisted of naive CD4+ T cells sorted from blood. The receptors shown here come from a man between 18 and 35 years old in good health. Both conserved end residues are part of each CDR3. D genes are given only for firm matches.

v_call d_call cdr3_aa
TRBV2 - CATLLGYFSYEQYF
TRBV5-1 - CASSIPISGTDTQYF
TRBV5-1 - CASSSGPGTTFETQYF
TRBV5-1 - CASSLVRPDEKLFF
TRBV6-5 - CASKTGIGIQETQYF
TRBV4-1 TRBD2 CASSAGESGGSYNEQFF
TRBV2 - CASSIEGGPHQPQHF
TRBV19 - CASSIKSDQPQHF
TRBV5-1 TRBD1 CASSLDRTGGEQFF
TRBV5-4 - CASSFGGGRTDTQYF
TRBV7-2 - CASSPDWPSTDTQYF
TRBV11-2 - CASSLNAGFDTQYF
TRBV6-1 - CASREGPGVEQYF
TRBV6-5 TRBD2 CASIASGSRDEQYF
TRBV25-1 TRBD1 CASSGDRSLYSNQPQHF
TRBV6-4 - CASSDWKTGEAFF
TRBV29-1 TRBD1 CSVETTQGGNTEAFF
TRBV5-1 - CASSWDVDTQYF
TRBV7-9 TRBD2 CASSGTSVSYNEQFF
TRBV6-5 - CASRTTGGEQYF
TRBV7-3 TRBD2 CASSLSTSGGQETQYF
TRBV2 - CASSSQLNNEQFF
TRBV21-1 - CASSFYREQDEQYF